A selection of T cell receptor beta chains follows, all from one sample in a study of lymphopenia after photon versus proton radiotherapy. Clones were sequenced by immunoSEQ multiplex PCR, and TCRdb holds only the in-frame ones, with some missing. The table records 50,000 or so clones, under 95% of them present only once. This sample comprised peripheral blood, obtained from a patient treated with photon-based radiotherapy. The source of these receptors is a woman aged 40 to 50 with cholangiocarcinoma. Each CDR3 is given with its conserved first and last residue. A D gene is named only where the DNA matches it firmly.

V gene: TRBV27
D gene: TRBD2
J gene: TRBJ2-7
CDR3 protein: CASSDLGEGTYEQYF
CDR3 DNA: TGTGCCAGCAGCGACTTGGGGGAGGGGACCTACGAGCAGTACTTC

V gene: TRBV2
D gene: TRBD2
J gene: TRBJ2-7
CDR3 protein: CASKASGAPDEQYF
CDR3 DNA: TGTGCCAGCAAGGCTAGCGGGGCCCCTGACGAGCAGTACTTC

V gene: TRBV9
D gene: .
J gene: TRBJ2-2
CDR3 protein: CASSVGLPRELFF
CDR3 DNA: TGTGCCAGCAGCGTAGGGCTCCCCCGGGAGCTGTTTTTT

V gene: TRBV30
D gene: .
J gene: TRBJ1-1
CDR3 protein: CAWSVPFRTEMNTEAFF
CDR3 DNA: TGTGCCTGGAGTGTACCGTTCAGGACAGAGATGAACACTGAAGCTTTCTTT

V gene: TRBV15
D gene: TRBD2
J gene: TRBJ2-1
CDR3 protein: CATSRDRKASGGSYNEQFF
CDR3 DNA: TGTGCCACCAGCAGAGATCGCAAAGCTAGCGGGGGGAGTTACAATGAGCAGTTCTTC

V gene: TRBV18
D gene: .
J gene: TRBJ1-1
CDR3 protein: CASGVGVNTEAFF
CDR3 DNA: TGTGCCAGCGGTGTTGGGGTGAACACTGAAGCTTTCTTT

V gene: TRBV5-1
D gene: TRBD1
J gene: TRBJ2-1
CDR3 protein: CASSSANGQGGNEQFF
CDR3 DNA: TGCGCCAGCAGCTCGGCTAACGGACAGGGGGGTAATGAGCAGTTCTTC

V gene: TRBV7-9
D gene: TRBD2
J gene: TRBJ2-5
CDR3 protein: CASSLRTSGRTETQYF
CDR3 DNA: TGTGCCAGCAGCCTGAGGACTAGCGGAAGAACAGAGACCCAGTACTTC

V gene: TRBV29-1
D gene: .
J gene: TRBJ1-5
CDR3 protein: CSIATNSNQPQHF
CDR3 DNA: TGCAGCATCGCGACGAATAGCAATCAGCCCCAGCATTTT

V gene: TRBV5-8
D gene: .
J gene: TRBJ2-7
CDR3 protein: CASSFRDTPYEQYF
CDR3 DNA: TGTGCCAGCAGCTTTCGGGACACCCCCTACGAGCAGTACTTC

V gene: TRBV2
D gene: .
J gene: TRBJ2-3
CDR3 protein: CASSSLAPTSTDTQYF
CDR3 DNA: TGTGCCAGCAGTTCCCTAGCGCCGACTAGCACAGATACGCAGTATTTT

V gene: TRBV9
D gene: TRBD1
J gene: TRBJ1-5
CDR3 protein: CASSVTPGDRDQPQHF
CDR3 DNA: TGTGCCAGCAGCGTAACTCCGGGGGACAGGGATCAGCCCCAGCATTTT

V gene: TRBV7-9
D gene: .
J gene: TRBJ2-3
CDR3 protein: CASTATGAVQYF
CDR3 DNA: TGTGCCAGCACAGCAACGGGGGCGGTGCAGTATTTT

V gene: TRBV28
D gene: .
J gene: TRBJ1-5
CDR3 protein: CASRAFGYSNQPQHF
CDR3 DNA: TGTGCCAGCAGGGCTTTTGGGTATAGCAATCAGCCCCAGCATTTT

V gene: TRBV21-1
D gene: .
J gene: TRBJ1-1
CDR3 protein: CASSNEQGQGEENTEAFF
CDR3 DNA: TGTGCCAGCAGCAACGAACAAGGACAGGGGGAAGAAAACACTGAAGCTTTCTTT